These T cell receptor beta chains were read from a single sample in a study of blood T cells in healthy people across ages. TCRdb reprocessed the 5' RACE reads with MiXCR, giving one entry per CDR3 protein. The sample has 1.5 million or so distinct CDR3 sequences; 35% to 45% are singletons. The material sequenced was blood. These receptor sequences come from a woman younger than 35 in good health. CDR3s include the opening cysteine and the closing phenylalanine or tryptophan. D genes are given only for firm matches. Clone size is given for some rows only: seen once, a few or many times, or a class if the clone is expanded.

- | 14 | - | TRBJ1-2 | TRBV6-2/TRBV6-3 | TGTGCCAGCAGTTACAACCCCGGGAACTATGGCTACATCTTC | CASSYNPGNYGYIF
- | 15 | few | TRBJ1-6 | TRBV6-5 | TGTGCCAGCAGGGCCCAGGACATCGCAAATTCACCCCTCCACTTT | CASRAQDIANSPLHF
- | 14 | - | TRBJ1-2 | TRBV30 | TGTGCCTGGAGGGCGGCGGGGGGCGACTATGGCTACACCTTC | CAWRAAGGDYGYTF
- | 14 | few | TRBJ2-3 | TRBV28 | TGTGCCAGCGCCTTCCGGGGACGCACAGATACGCAGTATTTT | CASAFRGRTDTQYF
TRBD1 | 14 | - | TRBJ1-3 | TRBV4-1 | TGCGCCAGCGGGACAGGGACGTTCGGAAACACCATATATTTT | CASGTGTFGNTIYF
- | 15 | - | TRBJ1-2 | TRBV4-3 | TGCGCCAGCAGCCAAGATGTTGGGAAGAGTTATGGCTACACCTTC | CASSQDVGKSYGYTF
TRBD2 | 15 | - | TRBJ2-1 | TRBV10-3 | TGTGCCATCAGTGGACTAGCGGGATCCTACAATGAGCAGTTCTTC | CAISGLAGSYNEQFF
TRBD1 | 13 | few | TRBJ2-7 | TRBV29-1 | TGCAGCGGGGGACAGGGGACCTTACGGGAGCAGTACTTC | CSGGQGTLREQYF
- | 12 | - | TRBJ2-7 | TRBV5-4 | TGTACCAGCAGCGAACAGGGCGGCGAGCAGTACTTC | CTSSEQGGEQYF
TRBD1 | 12 | few | TRBJ2-7 | TRBV29-1 | TGCAGCGTTACAGGGGACCGCTACGAGCAGTACTTC | CSVTGDRYEQYF
- | 11 | - | TRBJ2-5 | TRBV29-1 | TGCAGCGGTACCTTTGGTGGGACCCAGTACTTC | CSGTFGGTQYF
- | 17 | few | TRBJ1-6 | TRBV6-5 | TGTGCCAGCAGTTACGGGGCCAAGCAGCCCTATAATTCACCCCTCCACTTT | CASSYGAKQPYNSPLHF
- | 15 | few | TRBJ2-2 | TRBV2 | TGTGCCAGCAGTGAGAGACTAGCGAACACCGGGGAGCTGTTTTTT | CASSERLANTGELFF
- | 16 | - | TRBJ2-4 | TRBV7-2 | TGTGCCAGCGGGTTGGGGGGCCCCATAGCCAAAAACATTCAGTACTTC | CASGLGGPIAKNIQYF
- | 13 | few | TRBJ1-4 | TRBV15 | TGTGCCACCAGCAGGGTACCGTCGGAAAAACTGTTTTTT | CATSRVPSEKLFF
- | 13 | once | TRBJ2-7 | TRBV4-1 | TGCGCCAGCAGCCACCCAGAATCCTCCGAGCAGTACTTC | CASSHPESSEQYF
- | 10 | few | TRBJ2-3 | TRBV18 | TGTGCCAGCTCACCAAATACGCAGTATTTT | CASSPNTQYF
TRBD1 | 16 | - | TRBJ2-7 | TRBV24-1 | TGTGCCACCAGTGATAGACAGGGAACCTACTACAATGAGCAGTACTTC | CATSDRQGTYYNEQYF
TRBD1 | 14 | - | TRBJ2-1 | TRBV6-5 | TGCGCCAGCAGCTCCCGGGACAGGGGGAATGAGCAGTTCTTC | CASSSRDRGNEQFF
- | 14 | - | TRBJ2-1 | TRBV9 | TGTGCCAGCAGCGTAGTCCAGTCCTACAATGAGCAGTTCTTC | CASSVVQSYNEQFF
- | 14 | - | TRBJ2-7 | TRBV6-5 | TGTGCCAGCAGTTACCGTCTTCACTACAATGAGCAGTACTTC | CASSYRLHYNEQYF
- | 16 | many | TRBJ1-6 | TRBV9 | TGTGCCAGCAGCGGGACAGACAGCTCCTATAATTCACCCCTCCACTTT | CASSGTDSSYNSPLHF
TRBD2 | 15 | - | TRBJ2-5 | TRBV3-1 | TGTGCCAGCAGCCAAGACGGGAGGTTCCAAGAGACCCAGTACTTC | CASSQDGRFQETQYF
- | 15 | many | TRBJ2-3 | TRBV29-1 | TGCAGCGTTGCCCCTGGAACAGCTAGCACAGATACGCAGTATTTT | CSVAPGTASTDTQYF
- | 16 | few | TRBJ2-1 | TRBV15 | TGTGCCACCAGCAGAACCTCGCCAAACCCCTACAATGAGCAGTTCTTC | CATSRTSPNPYNEQFF
- | 13 | few | TRBJ1-2 | TRBV6-5 | TGTGCCAGCACCACATACCCGTACTATGGCTACACCTTC | CASTTYPYYGYTF
TRBD2 | 18 | - | TRBJ2-3 | TRBV6-2/TRBV6-3 | TGTGCCAGCAGTCAGCTCCCCACCCGGGGGGGCCGGGCAGATACGCAGTATTTT | CASSQLPTRGGRADTQYF
- | 14 | few | TRBJ1-2 | TRBV5-1 | TGCGCCAGCGCGTCCGGGACACTCCCGGTTGGCTACACCTTC | CASASGTLPVGYTF
- | 16 | few | TRBJ2-5 | TRBV7-2 | TGTGCCAGCAGCTCGGGTGACGGGATCTCCTTGGAGACCCAGTACTTC | CASSSGDGISLETQYF
- | 13 | - | TRBJ1-2 | TRBV12-3/TRBV12-4 | TGTGCCAGCAGTTTCCCGGGACGGGGTGGCTACACCTTC | CASSFPGRGGYTF
- | 11 | - | TRBJ1-4 | TRBV12-3/TRBV12-4 | TGTGCCAGCAGTTTACTTGAAAAACTGTTTTTT | CASSLLEKLFF
- | 15 | - | TRBJ2-4 | TRBV6-6 | TGTGCCAGCAGCCACGGGCAGGGGGGAGAAGGCATTCAGTACTTC | CASSHGQGGEGIQYF
TRBD1 | 16 | - | TRBJ2-4 | TRBV6-2/TRBV6-3 | TGTGCCAGCAGTACCCGGGACAGGGCGGTCAAAAACATTCAGTACTTC | CASSTRDRAVKNIQYF
TRBD2 | 15 | - | TRBJ2-7 | TRBV7-2 | TGTGCCAGCAGCCCAAGACTAGCGGGAGGGTTTGAGCAGTACTTC | CASSPRLAGGFEQYF
TRBD2 | 15 | - | TRBJ2-7 | TRBV28 | TGTGCCAGCAGTCAGCCCGGGACTAGCAGATACGAGCAGTACTTC | CASSQPGTSRYEQYF
TRBD1 | 14 | once | TRBJ1-5 | TRBV15 | TGTGCCACCAGCAGCACAGGGGGATATCGGCCCCAGCATTTT | CATSSTGGYRPQHF
- | 13 | - | TRBJ2-3 | TRBV28 | TGTGCCAACCTAGACAGTAGCACAGATACGCAGTATTTT | CANLDSSTDTQYF
- | 18 | - | TRBJ2-3 | TRBV15 | TGTGCCACCAGCAGAGATCCGCTCACGGACACTAGCACAGATACGCAGTATTTT | CATSRDPLTDTSTDTQYF
TRBD1 | 13 | - | TRBJ1-1 | TRBV10-3 | TGTGCCATTCGACAGGGCAGTCGGACTGAAGCTTTCTTT | CAIRQGSRTEAFF
- | 14 | few | TRBJ2-5 | TRBV5-1 | TGCGCCAGCAGCTTGGTGCAGATTAAAGAGACCCAGTACTTC | CASSLVQIKETQYF
- | 15 | - | TRBJ2-3 | TRBV28 | TGTGCCAGCAGTTTGTCTGCGGTATCGGGAGATACGCAGTATTTT | CASSLSAVSGDTQYF
TRBD2 | 15 | - | TRBJ2-1 | TRBV29-1 | TGCAGCGTGGGGACTAGCGGGGATGCCTACAATGAGCAGTTCTTC | CSVGTSGDAYNEQFF
- | 14 | - | TRBJ2-4 | TRBV7-9 | TGTGCCAGCAGCTACGGGTCGATCCTTTTGGAGCAGTACTTC | CASSYGSILLEQYF
TRBD1 | 15 | - | TRBJ2-3 | TRBV29-1 | TGCAGCGTTGAAGGGCAGGGGGCGCCCCGGGATACGCAGTATTTT | CSVEGQGAPRDTQYF
- | 17 | - | TRBJ1-1 | TRBV20-1 | TGCAGTGCTAGACCCTTTCAGGGGTATTGGGGGAACACTGAAGCTTTCTTT | CSARPFQGYWGNTEAFF
- | 9 | many | TRBJ2-7 | TRBV29-1 | TGCAGCGTTACGACAGGGCAGTACTTC | CSVTTGQYF
- | 16 | - | TRBJ2-7 | TRBV4-2 | TGTGCCAGCAGCCAAGATTGGAGCGGCATTCCTTACGAGCAGTACTTC | CASSQDWSGIPYEQYF
- | 14 | - | TRBJ2-3 | TRBV25-1 | TGTGCCAGCAGTGGGGTGGGCAGCACAGATACGCAGTATTTT | CASSGVGSTDTQYF
- | 14 | - | TRBJ1-4 | TRBV12-3/TRBV12-4 | TGTGCCAGCGGACCCCGCAAGGGGGGGGAAAAACTGTTTTTT | CASGPRKGGEKLFF
- | 17 | - | TRBJ2-6 | TRBV18 | TGTGCCAGCTCACCACCAACATCAGGGTCTGGGGCCAACGTCCTGACTTTC | CASSPPTSGSGANVLTF
- | 13 | - | TRBJ2-1 | TRBV9 | TGTGCCAGCAGCGTGACCCTTAGCAATGAGCAGTTCTTC | CASSVTLSNEQFF
- | 13 | - | TRBJ2-3 | TRBV7-2 | TGTGCCAGCAGCCTCTTGACCTCAGATACGCAGTATTTT | CASSLLTSDTQYF
- | 15 | - | TRBJ1-6 | TRBV7-2 | TGTGCCAGCAGCACAAGACAGCGACTTAATTCACCCCTCCACTTT | CASSTRQRLNSPLHF
- | 13 | few | TRBJ2-1 | TRBV11-2 | TGTGCCAGCAGCCCCTGGGAGGACAATGAGCAGTTCTTC | CASSPWEDNEQFF
- | 13 | few | TRBJ2-3 | TRBV27 | TGTGCCAGCAGTATTCCGGGCACAGATACGCAGTATTTT | CASSIPGTDTQYF
TRBD2 | 17 | - | TRBJ2-1 | TRBV12-3/TRBV12-4 | TGTGCCAGCAGCCTAAGGGCAAGCGGGGGGTGGCTTATTGAGCAGTTCTTC | CASSLRASGGWLIEQFF
TRBD2 | 16 | once | TRBJ2-7 | TRBV12-3/TRBV12-4 | TGTGCCAGCGCCAATCCGGTAGCGGGGGCCTCCTACGAGCAGTACTTC | CASANPVAGASYEQYF
- | 15 | - | TRBJ2-5 | TRBV7-2 | TGTGCCAGCAGCTTATTCTGGACAGACCAAGAGACCCAGTACTTC | CASSLFWTDQETQYF